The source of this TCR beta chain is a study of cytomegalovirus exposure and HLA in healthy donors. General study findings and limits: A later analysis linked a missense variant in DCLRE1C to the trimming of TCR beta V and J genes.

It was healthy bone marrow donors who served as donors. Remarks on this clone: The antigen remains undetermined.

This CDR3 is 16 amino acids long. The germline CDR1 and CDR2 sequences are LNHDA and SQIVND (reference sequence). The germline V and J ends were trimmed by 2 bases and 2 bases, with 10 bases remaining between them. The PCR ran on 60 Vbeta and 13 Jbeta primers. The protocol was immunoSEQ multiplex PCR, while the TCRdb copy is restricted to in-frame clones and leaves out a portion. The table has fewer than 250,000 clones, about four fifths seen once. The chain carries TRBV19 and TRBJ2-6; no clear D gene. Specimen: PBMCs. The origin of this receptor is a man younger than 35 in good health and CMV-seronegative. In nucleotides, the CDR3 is TGTGCCAGTAGTATAAATCCGGGTACTGGGGCCAACGTCCTGACTTTC. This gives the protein CASSINPGTGANVLTF. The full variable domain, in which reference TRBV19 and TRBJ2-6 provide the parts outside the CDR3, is DGGITQSPKYLFRKEGQNVTLSCEQNLNHDAMYWYRQDPGQGLRLIYYSQIVNDFQKGDIAEGYSVSREKKESFPLTVTSAQKNPTAFYLCASSINPGTGANVLTFGAGSRLTVL.